The rows below give T cell receptor beta chains drawn from one sample of a study of identical twins. TCRdb independently ran MiXCR on the 5' RACE reads; one entry per CDR3 protein. The sample has 420,000 or so distinct CDR3 sequences, less than 20% seen once. The sequenced material came from naive T cells sorted from blood. The source is a man aged 45-60 years in good health. The CDR3 runs from the conserved cysteine through the conserved F or W. The D gene is left open where the match is weak. Size is omitted from some rows. Given values are once, few, many or a class for expanded clones.

cdr3_nt	cdr3_aa	v_call	j_call	clone_size	d_call
TGTGCCAGCAGCGTTCGAGGCTGGGAAGAGACCCAGTACTTC	CASSVRGWEETQYF	TRBV11-2	TRBJ2-5	few	NA
TGCGCCAGCAGCGACCCTACGGGAGGGGACGAGCAGTACTTC	CASSDPTGGDEQYF	TRBV10-1	TRBJ2-7	few	TRBD2
TGTGCCAGCAGCACCGGGGGGGCCCGAACCGTGACCCAGTACTTC	CASSTGGARTVTQYF	TRBV7-9	TRBJ2-5	many	TRBD2
TGTGCCAGTAGTAACGGTTACTCCTACAATGAGCAGTTCTTC	CASSNGYSYNEQFF	TRBV19	TRBJ2-1	NA	NA
TGTGCCAGCAGAAGGGACATCTTGTACCGTGAGACCCAGTACTTC	CASRRDILYRETQYF	TRBV2	TRBJ2-5	once	NA
TGTGCCAGCAGCGGTCGACAGGAATCCTACGAGCAGTACTTC	CASSGRQESYEQYF	TRBV7-9	TRBJ2-7	many	NA
TGTGCCAGCAGCCAGAGTTCCGGGACAGTAAATGAAGCTTTCTTT	CASSQSSGTVNEAFF	TRBV4-2	TRBJ1-1	NA	TRBD1
TGTGCCAGCAGCCAGGACAGTTGGACCCTCCACTTT	CASSQDSWTLHF	TRBV3-1	TRBJ1-6	NA	NA
TGTGCCAGCATTGGTCCCCCCAGGGGGCAGGGAGATACGCAGTATTTT	CASIGPPRGQGDTQYF	TRBV6-1	TRBJ2-3	many	TRBD1
TGTGCCAGCAGCTTAACAGCGGGAGCCTCGGGTGAGCAGTTCTTC	CASSLTAGASGEQFF	TRBV7-2	TRBJ2-1	few	TRBD2
TGCAGTGCTAGAGATCTCCCGAGGACTAGCGGAGTAGGGTGGGCCTACGAGCAGTACTTC	CSARDLPRTSGVGWAYEQYF	TRBV20-1	TRBJ2-7	few	TRBD2
TGTGCCAGCAGTTACCTCCTCGGCTACGAGCAGTACTTC	CASSYLLGYEQYF	TRBV6-2/TRBV6-3	TRBJ2-7	few	NA
TGTGCCAGCAGCCAAGATGTACAGGGCTATGGCTACACCTTC	CASSQDVQGYGYTF	TRBV3-1	TRBJ1-2	NA	NA
TGTGCCATCAGTGATCCCCCTGGGGTGGCGGGGTCCGACAATGAGCAGTTCTTC	CAISDPPGVAGSDNEQFF	TRBV10-3	TRBJ2-1	NA	NA
TGTGCCAGCAGCACCCTAGGGGCCCTGAACACTGAAGCTTTCTTT	CASSTLGALNTEAFF	TRBV7-2	TRBJ1-1	NA	NA
TGTGCCAGCAGCCTGGGACTCGACAGGATTAATTCACCCCTCCACTTT	CASSLGLDRINSPLHF	TRBV5-5	TRBJ1-6	NA	NA
TGTGCCAGCAGTTACTCGACCGGGACAGGGATGCGCAATCAGCCCCAGCATTTT	CASSYSTGTGMRNQPQHF	TRBV6-2/TRBV6-3	TRBJ1-5	many	TRBD1
TGTGCCAGCAGCCGGGCCTCGGGACAGGGCAACGAGCAGTACTTC	CASSRASGQGNEQYF	TRBV5-8	TRBJ2-7	few	TRBD1
TGTGCCAGCAGGGAAGGGACAGGGGGCCTAAACACTGAAGCTTTCTTT	CASREGTGGLNTEAFF	TRBV2	TRBJ1-1	NA	TRBD1
TGTGCCAGCAGCATAGGACTAGCGCAAGAGACCCAGTACTTC	CASSIGLAQETQYF	TRBV7-8	TRBJ2-5	NA	TRBD2
TGCAGTGCTAACAGGGTACCTCAGGCCAACGTCCTGACTTTC	CSANRVPQANVLTF	TRBV20-1	TRBJ2-6	many	NA
TGTGCCAGCAGTGCGACAGGGGAACGTCTCGGGAACACCTTC	CASSATGERLGNTF	TRBV6-1	TRBJ1-2	many	TRBD1
TGTGCCAGCAGCCGACCGGGACTAGCGTTTTACGAGCAGTACTTC	CASSRPGLAFYEQYF	TRBV14	TRBJ2-7	many	TRBD2
TGTGCCAGCAGCTACCGTGGGGGGTCGGATGAGCAGTTCTTC	CASSYRGGSDEQFF	TRBV7-9	TRBJ2-1	few	NA
TGTGCCAGCAGTCCGGGGGCGTCCGGGACCGGGGAGCTGTTTTTT	CASSPGASGTGELFF	TRBV7-6	TRBJ2-2	few	NA
TGCGCCAGCAGCTTCCGGGACTTTATATATACCGGGGAGCTGTTTTTT	CASSFRDFIYTGELFF	TRBV5-1	TRBJ2-2	many	NA
TGTGCCAGCAGTTTTCCGGGACTAGCGGCGAGATACCAAGAGACCCAGTACTTC	CASSFPGLAARYQETQYF	TRBV6-2/TRBV6-3	TRBJ2-5	NA	TRBD2
TGTGCCAGCAGCTTAGCAAGGGGGACAGGAGATCCCTACGAGCAGTACTTC	CASSLARGTGDPYEQYF	TRBV7-2	TRBJ2-7	NA	TRBD1
TGTGCCAGCAGCCCGGGACTAGCGGGTTTCACAGATACGCAGTATTTT	CASSPGLAGFTDTQYF	TRBV6-1	TRBJ2-3	NA	TRBD2